These 7 T cell receptor beta chains came from one sample sequenced in a study of blood T cell repertoires in COVID-19. Assay: immunoSEQ multiplex PCR; the TCRdb copy retains only in-frame clones and omits some. In the table there are around 60,000 clones, around 83% of which are singletons. Material for sequencing was peripheral blood. These receptors all stem from a woman over 75 with acute or convalescent COVID-19.

The chain combines TRBV6-6 with TRBJ2-7; 9 nucleotides line up with TRBD2. CDR1 is MNHNY and CDR2 is SVGAGI in the germline V gene (reference sequence). With 4 bases clipped from V and 5 bases from J, the junction kept 9 bases outside the gene matches. The CDR3 runs 15 residues. CDR3 protein: CASSSKSGRSHEQYF. As DNA, the CDR3 is TGTGCCAGCAGTTCGAAGAGCGGGAGGAGCCACGAGCAGTACTTC.

The J gene is TRBJ2-7, the V gene TRBV4-1, with TRBD2 matching over 9 bases. The CDR3 contains 17 residues. Germline CDR1 is MGHRA and CDR2 is YSYEKL. V shed 1 base and J 4 bases; nucleotides not matched to a gene: 11. The CDR3 loop is CASSQAASGDYPYEQYF. In nucleotides, the CDR3 is TGCGCCAGCAGCCAAGCGGCTAGCGGGGACTACCCGTACGAGCAGTACTTC.

The chain couples TRBV28 to TRBJ2-5; D remains unclear. Trimming cost V 5 bases and J 1 base, with 8 bases left between them. The CDR3 is made up of 13 amino acids. Germline-derived CDR1 and CDR2 are MDHEN and SYDVKM. CDR3 sequence: CASSPPFQETQYF. The DNA of the CDR3 is TGTGCCAGCAGTCCTCCGTTCCAAGAGACCCAGTACTTC.

Concerning this clone itself: Other DNA sequences in this sample translate to the same CDR3. This chain uses TRBV18 with TRBJ1-2; 8 positions match TRBD1. CDR1 and CDR2 (germline): KGHSH, LQKENI. Trimming at V came to 6 bases and at J to 3 bases, leaving 3 bases not matched to a gene. The CDR3 consists of 13 residues. CDR3 sequence reads: CASSQQGDYGYTF. CDR3 DNA sequence: TGTGCCAGCTCCCAACAGGGGGACTATGGCTACACCTTC.

This rearrangement joins TRBV29-1 to TRBJ1-1; no definite D call. Germline lookup yields CDR1 SQVTM and CDR2 ANQGSEA. Trimming removed 7 bases at V and 11 bases at J, with 17 bases between. The CDR3 totals 11 residues. CDR3: CSARNGPYAFF. In DNA, the CDR3 is TGCAGCGCAAGAAATGGGCCCTACGCTTTCTTT.

The chain's CDR3 is CSVEGEGGYTF. As DNA, the CDR3 is TGCAGCGTTGAGGGAGAGGGTGGCTACACCTTC. The rearrangement joins TRBV29-1 to TRBJ1-2; no definite D call. V dropped 3 bases and J dropped 7 bases, with 9 bases sitting between them. This CDR3 is 11 amino acids long. Germline V gene lookup returns CDR1 SQVTM and CDR2 ANQGSEA.

This chain links TRBV27 with TRBJ1-1, with D possibly TRBD1 on 6 matching bases. The V and J ends lost 7 bases and 1 base respectively, with 13 bases between them. Germline values: CDR1 MNHEY, CDR2 SMNVEV (reference sequence). CDR3 size: 14 residues. CDR3 in amino acids: CASNVDRTNTEAFF. The CDR3 bases are TGTGCCAGCAACGTCGACAGGACGAACACTGAAGCTTTCTTT.